These 13 T cell receptor beta chains originate from one sample sequenced in a study of T cell responses to AZD1222 COVID-19 vaccine. TCRdb's table, derived via immunoSEQ multiplex PCR, lists solely in-frame clones and lacks some. The table records 150,000 to 200,000 clones, about nine tenths of them present only once. This sample comprised peripheral blood, obtained 28 days after the second AZD1222 dose. The source of these receptors is an adult who received the AZD1222 COVID-19 vaccine.

The chain carries TRBV4-2 and TRBJ2-3; TRBD2 agrees at 13 bases. This CDR3 spans 18 amino acids. Germline CDR1 LGHNA, CDR2 YNFKEQ. Trimming took 3 bases from V and 0 from J; bases not matched to a gene: 6. CDR3 sequence reads: CASSQTGTSGTSTDTQYF. The CDR3 DNA reads as TGTGCCAGCAGCCAGACCGGGACTAGCGGGACTAGCACAGATACGCAGTATTTT.

The CDR3 protein is CASSAIIGREKLFF. The CDR3 DNA is TGTGCCAGCAGCGCGATCATAGGGCGGGAAAAACTGTTTTTT. This chain uses TRBV2 with TRBJ1-4; D not certain. Between the trimmed V and J ends, which lost 6 bases and 8 bases, there was a span of 16 bases. The CDR3 length is 14 residues. Per the germline V gene, CDR1 is SNHLY and CDR2 is FYNNEI.

Regarding this clone: This same CDR3 is encoded by further DNA sequences in the sample. This chain links TRBV30 with TRBJ1-4; no clear D gene. The CDR3 consists of 12 residues. V shed 1 base and J shed 8 bases, with 8 bases lying between them. Germline lookup yields CDR1 GTSNPN and CDR2 SVGIG (reference sequence). The CDR3 loop is CAWSGLGEKLFF. DNA for the CDR3: TGTGCCTGGAGTGGGTTGGGGGAAAAACTGTTTTTT.

The CDR3, as DNA: TGTGCCAGCAATGACTTAAGGAACACTGAAGCTTTCTTT. It translates to CASNDLRNTEAFF. The rearrangement uses TRBV12-3 or TRBV12-4 and TRBJ1-1; D gene unclear. CDR3 length equals 13 residues. With 7 bases removed from V and 1 base from J, the gap between germline ends came to 10 bases.

CDR3 sequence: CASSPTIQSGNTIYF. The CDR3 DNA sequence: TGTGCCAGCAGCCCGACAATACAATCTGGAAACACCATATATTTT. The V call is TRBV5-6, the J call TRBJ1-3; D not certain. CDR1 is SGHDT and CDR2 is YYEEEE in the germline V gene. The CDR3 sequence is 15 residues long. The V end lost 4 bases, the J end lost 1 base, and 12 bases lay between the germline ends. Drawing the rest from reference TRBV5-6 and TRBJ1-3, the complete variable domain is DAGVTQSPTHLIKTRGQQVTLRCSPKSGHDTVSWYQQALGQGPQFIFQYYEEEERQRGNFPDRFSGHQFPNYSSELNVNALLLGDSALYLCASSPTIQSGNTIYFGEGSWLTVV.

The chain uses TRBV19 and TRBJ1-4, with 7 bases fitting TRBD1. Germline assignment: CDR1 LNHDA and CDR2 SQIVND (reference sequence). The junction had 5 bases not matched to a gene; V was cut back by 8 bases and J by 8 bases. The CDR3 runs to 12 residues. CDR3 bases: TGTGCCAGTCACACAGGGGCGGAAAAACTGTTTTTT. Residues: CASHTGAEKLFF.

CDR3 amino acids: CASSRNAYEQYF. The CDR3 coding sequence is TGTGCCAGCAGCCGAAACGCCTACGAGCAGTACTTC. This chain links TRBV14 with TRBJ2-7, with D hard to call. V was pared by 4 bases and J by 2 bases, with 6 bases between. The germline V gene has CDR1 SGHDN and CDR2 FVKESK. The CDR3 runs 12 residues.

The chain combines TRBV18 with TRBJ1-2, with D tentatively TRBD1 (5 bases). The CDR3 length is 13 residues. The germline CDR1 and CDR2 sequences are KGHSH and LQKENI. Trimming took 0 bases from V and 8 from J, leaving 10 bases between them. The CDR3, as DNA: TGTGCCAGCTCACCACCGGGGGGTTCAGGCTACACCTTC. This gives the protein CASSPPGGSGYTF.

The chain recombines TRBV28 with TRBJ1-4; D perhaps matches TRBD1 (5 bases). Trimming took 10 bases from V and 4 from J, leaving 16 bases between them. The CDR3 covers 14 residues. Germline V lookup: CDR1 MDHEN, CDR2 SYDVKM. CDR3 in amino acids: CATKAGGGNEKLFF. For the CDR3, the DNA is TGTGCCACCAAGGCGGGGGGAGGTAATGAAAAACTGTTTTTT.

The rearrangement joins TRBV6-5 to TRBJ2-5; TRBD1 might be the D (6 bases). The CDR3 has 13 amino acids. In germline, CDR1 is MNHEY, CDR2 SVGAGI. V lost 2 bases to trimming and J lost 5 bases, with 9 bases between them. The chain's CDR3 is CASSYPGVETQYF. CDR3 in DNA: TGTGCCAGCAGTTACCCAGGGGTGGAGACCCAGTACTTC.

The CDR3 protein is CAIRAGAYNEQFF. DNA for the CDR3: TGTGCCATCAGAGCGGGAGCGTACAATGAGCAGTTCTTC. The chain uses TRBV7-2 and TRBJ2-1; 8 bases map to TRBD2. The trim removed 10 bases at V and 4 bases at J, leaving 6 bases unmatched. Germline values: CDR1 SGHTA, CDR2 FQGNSA. This CDR3 has 13 residues.

The J gene is TRBJ2-5, the V gene TRBV28; 9 positions agree with TRBD2. Germline V gives CDR1 MDHEN, CDR2 SYDVKM. The CDR3 spans 15 residues. Losses at the gene ends were 6 bases for V and 3 bases for J; bases not matched to a gene: 8. CDR3 sequence reads: CASRGSGGTEETQYF. CDR3 coding DNA: TGTGCCAGCAGGGGAAGCGGGGGGACCGAAGAGACCCAGTACTTC. The variable domain in full, with the rest retrieved from reference TRBV28 and TRBJ2-5, is DVKVTQSSRYLVKRTGEKVFLECVQDMDHENMFWYRQDPGLGLRLIYFSYDVKMKEKGDIPEGYSVSREKKERFSLILESASTNQTSMYLCASRGSGGTEETQYFGPGTRLLVL.

The genes are TRBV7-6 and TRBJ1-2; D remains ambiguous. CDR1 and CDR2 from the germline V gene are SGHVS and FNYEAQ. This CDR3 is 15 amino acids long. V was trimmed by 1 base and J by 0 bases, leaving 9 bases between them. CDR3 protein: CASSLGMSSNYGYTF. The CDR3 DNA reads TGTGCCAGCAGCTTAGGCATGTCCTCTAACTATGGCTACACCTTC.